This T cell receptor (beta chain) appears in the sequencing data of a study of early T cells in non-severe SARS-CoV-2 infection. MiXCR, applied by TCRdb to the 5' RACE reads, yields one record per CDR3 protein. The repertoire holds tens of thousands of distinct CDR3 sequences, with approximately 5% as singletons. The CDR3 contains 16 residues. The ends were cut back, 5 bases at V and 8 bases at J, with 22 bases in the middle. The V gene's germline CDR1 is SGHNT and CDR2 YYREEE (reference sequence). This clonotype was recorded at least ten times. Sequencing was carried out using whole blood. The source of this sequence is an adult who was a healthcare worker with PCR-confirmed SARS-CoV-2 infection or an uninfected control (not recorded which). The chain links TRBV5-4 to TRBJ1-4; D is unclear. The CDR3 loop is CASRDGLELGGEKLFF. CDR3 nucleotide sequence: TGTGCCAGCAGGGATGGTCTCGAGCTAGGAGGGGAAAAACTGTTTTTT.